This entry lists 4 T cell receptor beta chains sequenced from one sample in a study of OX40 agonist ivuxolimab in advanced cancers. The protocol was immunoSEQ multiplex PCR, while the TCRdb copy is restricted to in-frame clones and leaves out a portion. The sample contains fewer than 45,000 clones, about 88% of which appear only once. Sequences were derived from CD4+ or CD8+ T cells sorted from blood, sampled in a trial of the OX40 agonist ivuxolimab. The receptor set was obtained from an adult with an advanced solid tumor such as melanoma, head and neck, liver or kidney cancer.

V and J are TRBV14 and TRBJ2-7, with D uncertain. V was trimmed by 3 bases and J by 0 bases, leaving 6 bases between them. CDR3 length: 13 residues. Germline CDR1 and CDR2: SGHDN and FVKESK. The CDR3 loop is CASSHTDSYEQYF. CDR3 sequence (DNA): TGTGCCAGCAGCCATACGGACTCCTACGAGCAGTACTTC.

This sequence joins TRBV7-9 and TRBJ2-7, with a weak D call TRBD1 (6 bases). The CDR3 has 15 residues. The germline gives CDR1 SEHNR, CDR2 FQNEAQ (reference sequence). Trimming left V 1 base short and J 2 bases short, with 12 bases between. The CDR3, as DNA: TGTGCCAGCAGCTTAGGTCCGGACAGTACCTACGAGCAGTACTTC. Encoded protein: CASSLGPDSTYEQYF. The full variable domain, its missing parts supplied by reference TRBV7-9 and TRBJ2-7, is DTGVSQNPRHKITKRGQNVTFRCDPISEHNRLYWYRQTLGQGPEFLTYFQNEAQLEKSRLLSDRFSAERPKGSFSTLEIQRTEQGDSAMYLCASSLGPDSTYEQYFGPGTRLTVT.

This chain connects TRBV5-4 to TRBJ2-2, with a weak D call TRBD2 (6 bases). V lost 5 bases and J 3 bases, leaving 17 bases between the germline ends. The length of the CDR3 is 16 residues. Per the germline V gene, CDR1 is SGHNT and CDR2 is YYREEE (reference sequence). As DNA, the CDR3 is TGTGCCAGCAGGTCCCGGGACTTGGGGTACACCGGGGAGCTGTTTTTT. As protein: CASRSRDLGYTGELFF.

The chain joins TRBV27 to TRBJ1-5, with 8 bases lining up with TRBD1. With 8 bases clipped from V and 1 base from J, the junction kept 4 bases outside the gene matches. Germline CDR1 is MNHEY and CDR2 is SMNVEV (reference sequence). The CDR3 extends over 14 amino acids. The CDR3 here is CASGTGESNQPQHF. The CDR3 DNA reads as TGTGCCAGCGGGACAGGCGAGAGCAATCAGCCCCAGCATTTT.